The next 26 T cell receptor beta chains were all read from a single sample in a study of blood T cell repertoires in COVID-19. The table came from immunoSEQ multiplex PCR; TCRdb's copy has only in-frame clones and leaves some out. This sample yields around 370,000 clones, of which around 91% are seen a single time; less than 3.5% belongs to the top ten. The sequenced material came from peripheral blood. Every receptor here comes from a woman under 30 who had recovered from COVID-19.

The V and J genes are TRBV12-3 or TRBV12-4 and TRBJ1-1; D is perhaps TRBD1 (5 bases). CDR3 length: 13 amino acids. The V and J ends lost 7 bases and 3 bases respectively, with 12 bases between them. Here the CDR3 DNA reads TGTGCCAGCAACCAGTGGGGGGACACTGAAGCTTTCTTT. Residues: CASNQWGDTEAFF.

The genes are TRBV30 and TRBJ1-4; unclear D gene. Trimming removed 3 bases at V and 11 bases at J, with 16 bases between. CDR3 length: 13 amino acids. Germline CDR1 reads GTSNPN; CDR2 reads SVGIG (reference sequence). CDR3 coding DNA: TGTGCCTGGAGGGAAGATACCCCGGGGAAACTGTTTTTT. Its translation is CAWREDTPGKLFF.

CDR3 protein: CACLAKGGTEAFF. CDR3 nucleotide sequence: TGTGCCTGCCTCGCGAAGGGAGGGACTGAAGCTTTCTTT. The V and J genes are TRBV30 and TRBJ1-1; D is unresolved. Trimming cost V 6 bases and J 5 bases, with 16 bases left between them. This CDR3 has 13 amino acids. CDR1 is GTSNPN, CDR2 SVGIG, per germline (reference sequence).

V gene TRBV19 combines with J gene TRBJ1-5, with TRBD1 matching 8 bases. The CDR3 length is 15 residues. J gave up 6 bases and V 5 bases, and 9 bases lay outside the gene matches. The V gene's germline CDR1 is LNHDA and CDR2 SQIVND (reference sequence). The CDR3 loop reads CASSSGGVSGQPQHF. In DNA, the CDR3 is TGTGCCAGTAGTTCAGGGGGCGTTTCGGGTCAGCCCCAGCATTTT.

Of note for this clone: This CDR3 is also generated by other DNA sequences in the sample. The chain is built from TRBV6-6 and TRBJ1-1; possibly TRBD1 for D (5 bases). Trimming removed 2 bases at V and 3 bases at J, with 10 bases between. The CDR3 is 14 amino acids. Germline V gene lookup returns CDR1 MNHNY and CDR2 SVGAGI (reference sequence). CDR3 residues: CASSYRGGDTEAFF. CDR3 DNA sequence: TGTGCCAGCAGTTACCGGGGGGGGGACACTGAAGCTTTCTTT.

The chain carries TRBV28 and TRBJ2-2; 7 nucleotides agree with TRBD1. Germline V gene lookup returns CDR1 MDHEN and CDR2 SYDVKM. CDR3 size: 16 residues. V shed 3 bases, J shed 1 base, and the junction held 5 bases outside the gene matches. The CDR3 DNA reads TGTGCCAGCAGTTTGTTGAGGACAGGGAACACCGGGGAGCTGTTTTTT. Translation: CASSLLRTGNTGELFF.

The J gene is TRBJ1-1, the V gene TRBV14; TRBD1 matches at 7 bases. J gave up 3 bases and V 6 bases, and 4 bases lay outside the gene matches. The CDR3 totals 13 residues. Germline loops: CDR1 SGHDN, CDR2 FVKESK. CDR3 DNA sequence: TGTGCCAGCAGTCTCACAGGGGACACTGAAGCTTTCTTT. Residues: CASSLTGDTEAFF.

J is TRBJ1-4 and V is TRBV5-7; no definite D call. TRBV5-7 is recorded as an ORF, its role being uncertain. This CDR3 comprises 14 residues. V dropped 2 bases and J dropped 5 bases, with 10 bases sitting between them. CDR3 amino acids: CASSFQDRNEKLFF. CDR3 nucleotide sequence: TGTGCCAGCAGCTTTCAGGATCGGAATGAAAAACTGTTTTTT.

Written as DNA, the CDR3 is TGTGCCAGTAGGCGGGGGTCCCGCACAGATACGCAGTATTTT. This gives the protein CASRRGSRTDTQYF. V and J are TRBV19 and TRBJ2-3; 7 nucleotides line up with TRBD2. CDR3 length equals 14 residues. Germline V gene lookup returns CDR1 LNHDA and CDR2 SQIVND (reference sequence). J was trimmed by 1 base and V by 6 bases; bases with no gene match: 4.

The table lists this clone with a count of one. The rearrangement uses TRBV5-8 and TRBJ2-5; D might be TRBD2 (5 bases). From germline, CDR1 is SGHTS and CDR2 YDEGEE. There are 15 residues in the CDR3. V was clipped by 0 bases and J by 7 bases, with 16 bases between them. The CDR3 DNA reads TGTGCCAGCAGCTTGGTCTTGCTAGCCCATCGGACCCAGTACTTC. Translated, it gives CASSLVLLAHRTQYF.

The J gene is TRBJ2-3, the V gene TRBV5-1; D might be TRBD2 (6 bases). CDR1 SGHRS and CDR2 YFSETQ come from the germline V gene. Trimming cost V 0 bases and J 4 bases, with 12 bases left between them. There are 15 residues in the CDR3. CDR3 residues: CASSLEAREADTQYF. The CDR3 nucleotides read TGCGCCAGCAGCTTGGAGGCCAGGGAGGCAGATACGCAGTATTTT.

The chain combines TRBV6-2 or TRBV6-3 with TRBJ2-2, with D perhaps matching TRBD1 (5 bases). The V end was cut by 2 bases, the J end by 6 bases, with 10 bases between. CDR1 MNHEY and CDR2 SVGEGT come from the germline V gene. The CDR3 runs to 14 residues. The chain's CDR3 is CASSYQGFPGELFF. The CDR3 DNA follows: TGTGCCAGCAGTTACCAGGGTTTCCCCGGGGAGCTGTTTTTT.

This chain links TRBV7-2 with TRBJ2-7; possibly TRBD1 for D (5 bases). Germline V gene lookup returns CDR1 SGHTA and CDR2 FQGNSA. CDR3 size: 14 residues. The V and J ends lost 0 bases and 2 bases respectively, with 8 bases between them. CDR3 sequence reads: CASSLATAPYEQYV. The CDR3 DNA sequence: TGTGCCAGCAGCTTAGCGACAGCCCCCTACGAGCAGTACGTC.

The rearrangement links TRBV5-6 to TRBJ1-5; 8 bases align to TRBD1. The ends lost 0 bases at V and 3 bases at J; junction bases unmatched: 2. The germline CDR1 and CDR2 sequences are SGHDT and YYEEEE. The CDR3 contains 15 residues. The CDR3 nucleotides are TGTGCCAGCAGCTTGGGGACAGGGTACAATCAGCCCCAGCATTTT. It is translated as CASSLGTGYNQPQHF.

This clone was detected a few times. The chain employs TRBV5-8 and TRBJ2-1, with D perhaps matching TRBD2 (5 bases). V gave up 2 bases and J gave up 4 bases, with 13 bases separating them. Looked up from germline, CDR1 is SGHTS and CDR2 is YDEGEE. The CDR3 has 15 residues. The DNA for the CDR3 is TGTGCCAGCAGCTTCCGTACTAGTGGGTACAATGAGCAGTTCTTC. Translation gives CASSFRTSGYNEQFF.

This chain links TRBV7-2 with TRBJ2-2; D not resolved. In germline, CDR1 is SGHTA, CDR2 FQGNSA. Trimming removed 1 base from V and 0 bases from J, with 9 bases in between. CDR3 size: 16 residues. The CDR3 coding sequence is TGTGCCAGCAGCTTAGTTCACAGTTCGAACACCGGGGAGCTGTTTTTT. Protein sequence: CASSLVHSSNTGELFF.

The chain carries TRBV10-3 and TRBJ1-2; TRBD1 matches 7 bases. The germline CDR1 and CDR2 sequences are ENHRY and SYGVKD. The CDR3 is 16 amino acids. Trimming removed 8 bases from V and 0 bases from J; junction bases left unmatched: 12. DNA of the CDR3: TGTGCCATCCAGGGCGAACAGGGGAGAGCTAACTATGGCTACACCTTC. Translated: CAIQGEQGRANYGYTF.

The chain recombines TRBV4-3 with TRBJ1-5; D is possibly TRBD1 (5 bases). Germline V gene data show CDR1 as LGHNA and CDR2 as YSLEER. Trimming left V 1 base short and J 3 bases short, with 7 bases between. The CDR3 has 14 residues. The CDR3: CASSQAGYNQPQHF. CDR3 DNA: TGCGCCAGCAGCCAAGCAGGGTACAATCAGCCCCAGCATTTT.

The CDR3 region is CASSSRTGVSGNTIYF. DNA of the CDR3: TGCGCCAGCAGCAGCCGGACAGGGGTTTCTGGAAACACCATATATTTT. The genes are TRBV5-1 and TRBJ1-3; 9 nucleotides align to TRBD1. Germline assignment: CDR1 SGHRS and CDR2 YFSETQ. This CDR3 has 16 amino acids. V lost 4 bases, J lost 1 base, and 6 bases stayed unmatched.

The CDR3 nucleotides read TGTGCCAGCAGTCCAGACAGGGTCTATTCACCCCTCCACTTT. Amino acids: CASSPDRVYSPLHF. The V gene is TRBV6-5, the J gene TRBJ1-6; 7 nucleotides align to TRBD1. Germline assignment: CDR1 MNHEY and CDR2 SVGAGI. The length of the CDR3 is 14 residues. Trimming at V came to 5 bases and at J to 8 bases, leaving 6 bases not matched to a gene.

The V call is TRBV6-2 or TRBV6-3, the J call TRBJ1-5; tentatively, D is TRBD1 (6 bases). Trimming pared 2 bases from V and 7 bases from J, leaving 12 bases between. The CDR3 contains 14 residues. The V gene's germline CDR1 is MNHEY and CDR2 SVGEGT. The CDR3 spells CASSYPTQGQPQHF. The CDR3 nucleotides read TGTGCCAGCAGTTACCCCACTCAGGGGCAGCCCCAGCATTTT.

This chain connects TRBV24-1 to TRBJ2-2; maybe TRBD1 (7 bases). Per the germline V gene, CDR1 is KGHDR and CDR2 is SFDVKD. CDR3 length: 15 amino acids. Trimming pared 7 bases from V and 1 base from J, leaving 12 bases between. CDR3 in DNA: TGTGCCACCAGCAACAGGGGACTGAACACCGGGGAGCTGTTTTTT. Protein sequence: CATSNRGLNTGELFF.

This clone was observed a handful of times. V usage is TRBV28 and J usage is TRBJ1-3; 7 bases match TRBD1. Germline V lookup: CDR1 MDHEN, CDR2 SYDVKM. The CDR3 is 15 amino acids. J was trimmed by 3 bases and V by 5 bases; bases with no gene match: 7. The CDR3 nucleotides are TGTGCCAGCAGTGTTACAGGGGTGGTTGGAAACACCATATATTTT. This gives the protein CASSVTGVVGNTIYF.

The chain employs TRBV9 and TRBJ2-2, with TRBD1 identical over 9 bases. The CDR3 loop spans 15 amino acids. The V and J ends lost 4 bases and 5 bases, in that order; junction bases with no gene match: 6. Germline lookup yields CDR1 SGDLS and CDR2 YYNGEE. The CDR3 sequence: CASSSGQGETGELFF. The CDR3 DNA follows: TGTGCCAGCAGCTCGGGACAGGGTGAGACCGGGGAGCTGTTTTTT.

The chain links TRBV6-5 to TRBJ2-7, with TRBD1 identical over 8 bases. The CDR3 is 14 amino acids. Germline V gives CDR1 MNHEY, CDR2 SVGAGI. J was trimmed by 5 bases and V by 6 bases; bases with no gene match: 9. The CDR3 DNA is TGTGCCAGCAGACCTCTTCAGGGGGCGGACGAGCAGTACGTC. Protein sequence: CASRPLQGADEQYV.

This clone appeared once. This chain links TRBV5-1 with TRBJ1-1; TRBD1 agrees at 10 bases. The CDR3 runs 16 residues. The germline gives CDR1 SGHRS, CDR2 YFSETQ. The J segment lost 4 bases and the V segment lost 2 bases, leaving 8 bases of the junction unmatched. CDR3 sequence: CASSFRQGAEGTEAFF. The CDR3 DNA reads TGCGCCAGCAGCTTCCGACAGGGGGCTGAGGGCACTGAAGCTTTCTTT.